This T cell receptor beta chain was found in a study of T-cell memory formation after mild COVID-19. The CDR3 spans 14 residues. Germline values: CDR1 SEHNR, CDR2 FQNEAQ (reference sequence). Trimming left V 5 bases short and J 5 bases short, with 15 bases between. On this clonotype itself: Its antigen is unidentified.

One entry per CDR3 protein results from TCRdb running MiXCR on the 5' RACE reads. The sample consists of 390,000 or so distinct CDR3 sequences, 15% to 20% of them appearing once. Study conclusions and caveats: Contracting CD4+ clones sat mainly in CM and EM; CD8+ in EMRA. Cross-reactive memory seemingly joined, as some responding clones were found in pre-infection memory.

The sequence derives from a young man who had mild COVID-19 (a few samples of this study predate the infection). Cell type and time point are not known. Sequencing was done on a sample of PBMCs or a T cell subset sorted from them (not recorded which). The chain combines TRBV7-9 with TRBJ2-5; D may be TRBD1 or TRBD2 (5 bases each). In DNA, the CDR3 is TGTGCCAGCAGCCCCGGGGCAGGCTGGGAGACCCAGTACTTC. Translated, it gives CASSPGAGWETQYF.